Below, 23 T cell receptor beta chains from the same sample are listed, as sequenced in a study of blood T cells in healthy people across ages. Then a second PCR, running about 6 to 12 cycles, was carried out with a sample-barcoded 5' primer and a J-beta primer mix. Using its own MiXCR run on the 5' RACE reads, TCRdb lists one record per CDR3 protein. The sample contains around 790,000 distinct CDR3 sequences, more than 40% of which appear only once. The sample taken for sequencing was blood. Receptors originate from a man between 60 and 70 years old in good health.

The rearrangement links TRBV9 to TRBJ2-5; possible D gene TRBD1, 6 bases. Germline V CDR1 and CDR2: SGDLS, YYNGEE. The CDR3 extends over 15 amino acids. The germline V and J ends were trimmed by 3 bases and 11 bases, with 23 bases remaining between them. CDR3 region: CASSGNGGSGYEQYF. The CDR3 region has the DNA TGTGCCAGCAGCGGAAATGGGGGCTCGGGCTATGAGCAGTACTTC.

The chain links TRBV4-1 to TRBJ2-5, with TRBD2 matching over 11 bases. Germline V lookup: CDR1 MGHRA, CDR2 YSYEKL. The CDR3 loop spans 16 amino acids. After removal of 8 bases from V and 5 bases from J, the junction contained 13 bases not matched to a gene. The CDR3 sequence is CASGPYSGGAVETQYF. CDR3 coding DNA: TGCGCCAGCGGCCCCTATAGCGGGGGGGCGGTGGAGACCCAGTACTTC.

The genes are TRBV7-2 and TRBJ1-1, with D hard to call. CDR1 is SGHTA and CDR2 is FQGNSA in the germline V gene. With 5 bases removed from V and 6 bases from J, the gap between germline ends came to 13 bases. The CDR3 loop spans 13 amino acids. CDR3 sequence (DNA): TGTGCCAGCAGCGTCAACGCAGTTTCTGAAGCTTTCTTT. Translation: CASSVNAVSEAFF.

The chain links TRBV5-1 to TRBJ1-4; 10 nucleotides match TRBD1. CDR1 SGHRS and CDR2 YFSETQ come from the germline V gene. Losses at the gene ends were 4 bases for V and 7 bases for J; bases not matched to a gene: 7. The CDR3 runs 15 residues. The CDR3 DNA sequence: TGCGCCAGCAGCCATAGGACAGGGGGAGGTGAAAAACTGTTTTTT. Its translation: CASSHRTGGGEKLFF.

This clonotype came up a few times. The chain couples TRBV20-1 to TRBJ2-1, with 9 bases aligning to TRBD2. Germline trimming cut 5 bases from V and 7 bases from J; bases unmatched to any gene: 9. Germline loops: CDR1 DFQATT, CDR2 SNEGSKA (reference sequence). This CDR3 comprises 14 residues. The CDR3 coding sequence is TGCAGTGCTTTGAGCGGGGGGCGAGGGAATGAGCAGTTCTTC. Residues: CSALSGGRGNEQFF.

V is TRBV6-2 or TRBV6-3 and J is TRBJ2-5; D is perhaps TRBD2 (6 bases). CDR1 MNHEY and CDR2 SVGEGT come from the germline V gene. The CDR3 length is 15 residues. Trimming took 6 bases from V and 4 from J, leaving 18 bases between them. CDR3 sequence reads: CASSPGTRPPETQYF. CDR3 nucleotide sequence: TGTGCCAGCAGCCCGGGGACTCGCCCCCCAGAGACCCAGTACTTC.

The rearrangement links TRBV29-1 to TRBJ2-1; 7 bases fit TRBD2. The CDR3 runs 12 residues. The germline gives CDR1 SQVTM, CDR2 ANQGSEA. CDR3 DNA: TGCAGGGTGAAAAGCGGGGTGAGTGAGCAGTTCTTC. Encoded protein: CRVKSGVSEQFF.

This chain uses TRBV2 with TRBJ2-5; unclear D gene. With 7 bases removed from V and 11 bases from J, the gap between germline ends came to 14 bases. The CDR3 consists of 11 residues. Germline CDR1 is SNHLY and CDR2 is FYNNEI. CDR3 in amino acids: CASKVAVEQYF. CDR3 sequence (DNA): TGTGCCAGCAAGGTTGCTGTTGAGCAGTACTTC.

The CDR3 loop reads CASSPGPIAGGDADTQYF. In nucleotides, the CDR3 is TGTGCCAGCAGCCCCGGTCCGATAGCGGGGGGAGATGCGGATACGCAGTATTTT. V is TRBV7-6 and J is TRBJ2-3; TRBD2 matches at 10 bases. Germline CDR1 SGHVS, CDR2 FNYEAQ. Trimming at V came to 5 bases and at J to 6 bases, leaving 17 bases not matched to a gene. The CDR3 has 18 amino acids.

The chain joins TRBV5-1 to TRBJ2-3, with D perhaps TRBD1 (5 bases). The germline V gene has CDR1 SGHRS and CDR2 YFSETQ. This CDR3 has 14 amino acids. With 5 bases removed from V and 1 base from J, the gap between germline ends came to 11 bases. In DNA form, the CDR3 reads TGCGCCAGCAGAAGTACAGGCGGCACAGATACGCAGTATTTT. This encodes CASRSTGGTDTQYF.

CDR3 residues: CASSLLDGGVPYGYTF. DNA of the CDR3: TGTGCCAGCAGTTTATTGGACGGTGGGGTTCCCTATGGCTACACCTTC. The chain has TRBV27 and TRBJ1-2; D is unresolved. The CDR3 extends over 16 amino acids. Trimming shortened V by 1 base and J by 4 bases, and 16 bases separated the two germline ends. Germline-derived CDR1 and CDR2 are MNHEY and SMNVEV (reference sequence).

In nucleotides, the CDR3 is TGCAGTCTTACAGGGGATAATGAAAAACTGTTTTTT. Protein product: CSLTGDNEKLFF. This rearrangement joins TRBV20-1 to TRBJ1-4; 7 bases line up with TRBD1. The CDR3 extends over 12 amino acids. The ends lost 8 bases at V and 4 bases at J; junction bases unmatched: 4. Germline-derived CDR1 and CDR2 are DFQATT and SNEGSKA (reference sequence).

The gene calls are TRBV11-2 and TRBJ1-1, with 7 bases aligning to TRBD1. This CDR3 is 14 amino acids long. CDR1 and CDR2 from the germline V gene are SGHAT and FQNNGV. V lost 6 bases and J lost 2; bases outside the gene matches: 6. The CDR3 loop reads CASRPRQGNTEAFF. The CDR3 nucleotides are TGTGCCAGCAGGCCTAGACAGGGAAACACTGAAGCTTTCTTT.

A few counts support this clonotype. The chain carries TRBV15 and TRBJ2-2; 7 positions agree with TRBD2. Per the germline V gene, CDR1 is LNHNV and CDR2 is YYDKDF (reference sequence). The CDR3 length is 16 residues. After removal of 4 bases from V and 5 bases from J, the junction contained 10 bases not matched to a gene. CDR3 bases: TGTGCCACCAGCAAGTTCGAGCGGGGAACAACCGGGGAGCTGTTTTTT. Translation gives CATSKFERGTTGELFF.

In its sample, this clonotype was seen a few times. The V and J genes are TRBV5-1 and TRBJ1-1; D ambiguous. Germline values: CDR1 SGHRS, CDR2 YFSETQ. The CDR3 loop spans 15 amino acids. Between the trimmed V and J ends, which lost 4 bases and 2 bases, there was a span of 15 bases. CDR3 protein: CASSITGPRNTEAFF. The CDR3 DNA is TGCGCCAGCAGCATAACCGGGCCTAGAAACACTGAAGCTTTCTTT.

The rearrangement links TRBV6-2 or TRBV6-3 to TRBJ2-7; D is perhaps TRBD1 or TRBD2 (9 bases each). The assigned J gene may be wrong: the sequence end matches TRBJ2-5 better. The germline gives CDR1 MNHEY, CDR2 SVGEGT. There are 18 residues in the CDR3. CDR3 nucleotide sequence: TGTGCCAGCAGTTACTTGCGGGAGGGGACAGGGAGCAAAGAGACCCAGTACTTC. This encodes CASSYLREGTGSKETQYF.

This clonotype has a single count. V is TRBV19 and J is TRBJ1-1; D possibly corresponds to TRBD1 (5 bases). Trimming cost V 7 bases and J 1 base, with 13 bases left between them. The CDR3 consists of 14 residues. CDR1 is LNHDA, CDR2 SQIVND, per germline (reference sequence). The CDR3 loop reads CASTQGTANTEAFF. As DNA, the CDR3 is TGTGCCAGTACCCAGGGAACTGCGAACACTGAAGCTTTCTTT.

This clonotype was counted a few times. CDR3: CASSPNPGGPYNEQFF. As DNA, the CDR3 is TGTGCCAGCAGTCCCAACCCGGGGGGGCCCTACAATGAGCAGTTCTTC. The rearrangement uses TRBV6-5 and TRBJ2-1; TRBD2 matches 8 bases. Per the germline V gene, CDR1 is MNHEY and CDR2 is SVGAGI. Unmatched junction bases numbered 8, after V lost 5 bases and J lost 2 bases. The CDR3 is 16 amino acids.

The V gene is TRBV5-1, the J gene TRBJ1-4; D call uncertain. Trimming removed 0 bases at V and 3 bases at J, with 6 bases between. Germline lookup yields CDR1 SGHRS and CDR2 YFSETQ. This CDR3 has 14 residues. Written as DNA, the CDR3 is TGCGCCAGCAGCTTGGGGGCATCTAATGAAAAACTGTTTTTT. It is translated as CASSLGASNEKLFF. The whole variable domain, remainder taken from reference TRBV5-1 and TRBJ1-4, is KAGVTQTPRYLIKTRGQQVTLSCSPISGHRSVSWYQQTPGQGLQFLFEYFSETQRNKGNFPGRFSGRQFSNSRSEMNVSTLELGDSALYLCASSLGASNEKLFFGSGTQLSVL.

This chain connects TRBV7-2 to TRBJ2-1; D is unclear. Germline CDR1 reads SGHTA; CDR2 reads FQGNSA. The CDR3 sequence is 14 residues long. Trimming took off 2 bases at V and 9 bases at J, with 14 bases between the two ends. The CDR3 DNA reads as TGTGCCAGCAGCTTAAAGGCGTCGGGTGGTGAGCAGTTCTTC. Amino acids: CASSLKASGGEQFF.

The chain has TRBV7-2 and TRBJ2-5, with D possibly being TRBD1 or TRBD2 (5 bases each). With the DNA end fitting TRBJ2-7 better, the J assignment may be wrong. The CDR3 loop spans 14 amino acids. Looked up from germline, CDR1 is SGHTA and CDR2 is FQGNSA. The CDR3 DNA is TGTGCCAGCAGACGAGGGGACCCGGGGTCCGAGCAGTACTTC. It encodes CASRRGDPGSEQYF.

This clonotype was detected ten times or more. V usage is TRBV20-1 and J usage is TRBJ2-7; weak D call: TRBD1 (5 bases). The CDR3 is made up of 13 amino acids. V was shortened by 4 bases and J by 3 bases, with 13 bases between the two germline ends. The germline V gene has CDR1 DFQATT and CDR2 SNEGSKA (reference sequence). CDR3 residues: CSAKTGSGYEQYF. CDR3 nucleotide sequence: TGCAGTGCTAAAACAGGATCCGGCTACGAGCAGTACTTC.

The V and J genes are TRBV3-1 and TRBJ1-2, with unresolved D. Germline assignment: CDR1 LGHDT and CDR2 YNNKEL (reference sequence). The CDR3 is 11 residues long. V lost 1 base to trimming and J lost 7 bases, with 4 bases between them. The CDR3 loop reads CASSQGLGYTF. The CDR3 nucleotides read TGTGCCAGCAGCCAAGGCCTTGGCTACACCTTC.